These T cell receptor beta chains were read from a single sample in a study of blood T cell repertoires in COVID-19. Produced via immunoSEQ multiplex PCR; TCRdb's table is partial and in-frame only. The data contain fewer than 250,000 clones, around 86% of them singletons. The sequencing sample was made of peripheral blood. These receptors came from a man aged 55 to 70 with acute or convalescent COVID-19. CDR3s include the opening cysteine and the closing phenylalanine or tryptophan. D genes are given only for firm matches. Only some rows state a clone size, as once, few, many or a class for expanded clones.

clone_size | j_call | d_call | v_call | cdr3_aa | cdr3_nt
- | TRBJ1-5 | TRBD1 | TRBV24-1 | CATSDLPRDRGSNQPQHF | TGTGCCACCAGTGACCTGCCGAGGGACAGGGGAAGCAATCAGCCCCAGCATTTT
- | TRBJ1-2 | - | TRBV27 | CASSLRATANYGYTF | TGTGCCAGCAGTTTAAGGGCGACAGCTAACTATGGCTACACCTTC
- | TRBJ2-7 | - | TRBV5-6 | CASSLGSLLNYEQYF | TGTGCCAGCAGCCTCGGGTCACTTTTAAACTACGAGCAGTACTTC
once | TRBJ2-2 | TRBD1 | TRBV19 | CASSRSRDRGVNTGELFF | TGTGCCAGTAGCAGATCCCGGGACAGGGGTGTGAACACCGGGGAGCTGTTTTTT
- | TRBJ2-7 | TRBD1 | TRBV25-1 | CASGDRARGEQYF | TGTGCCAGCGGGGACAGGGCTCGCGGCGAGCAGTACTTC
- | TRBJ2-1 | TRBD1 | TRBV27 | CASTSLRDRAYNEQFF | TGTGCCAGCACCTCCTTGAGGGACAGGGCCTACAATGAGCAGTTCTTC
- | TRBJ1-3 | - | TRBV11-1 | CASSFGTEGNTIYF | TGTGCCAGCAGCTTTGGAACAGAAGGAAACACCATATATTTT
- | TRBJ1-5 | - | TRBV21-1 | CASSKFKCGVSRHYSNQPQHF | TGTGCCAGCAGCAAATTTAAGTGCGGGGTAAGCCGACACTATAGCAATCAGCCCCAGCATTTT
- | TRBJ2-7 | - | TRBV11-2 | CASSLGTVNSYEQYF | TGTGCCAGCAGCTTAGGTACAGTAAACTCCTACGAGCAGTACTTC
- | TRBJ2-3 | - | TRBV28 | CASSESTDTQYF | TGTGCCAGCAGTGAGAGCACAGATACGCAGTATTTT
- | TRBJ1-2 | - | TRBV6-5 | CASSYLGANYGYTF | TGTGCCAGCAGTTACTTAGGGGCTAACTATGGCTACACCTTC
- | TRBJ2-1 | TRBD1 | TRBV2 | CASSEHRGINEQFF | TGTGCCAGCAGTGAACACAGGGGCATCAATGAGCAGTTCTTC
- | TRBJ2-6 | - | TRBV9 | CASRLTSGASSGANVLTF | TGTGCCAGCAGACTGACCTCAGGGGCGAGCTCTGGGGCCAACGTCCTGACTTTC
- | TRBJ2-7 | TRBD1 | TRBV19 | CASTEIPDRVSYEQYF | TGTGCCAGTACCGAAATCCCTGACAGGGTCTCCTACGAGCAGTACTTC
- | TRBJ2-3 | - | TRBV6-5 | CASSYSETSTDTQYF | TGTGCCAGCAGTTACTCGGAGACTAGCACAGATACGCAGTATTTT
- | TRBJ1-6 | - | TRBV7-9 | CASKSGSSYNSPLHF | TGTGCCAGCAAGTCCGGGTCCTCCTATAATTCACCCCTCCACTTT
- | TRBJ2-3 | - | TRBV6-1 | CASSEAPGVTDTQYF | TGTGCCAGCAGTGAAGCGCCGGGGGTCACAGATACGCAGTATTTT
- | TRBJ1-1 | TRBD1 | TRBV5-1 | CASHRDRGLDTEAFF | TGCGCCAGCCACCGGGACAGGGGTTTGGACACTGAAGCTTTCTTT
- | TRBJ1-3 | TRBD1 | TRBV6-5 | CASSQGAHGNTIYF | TGTGCCAGCAGTCAGGGGGCGCACGGAAACACCATATATTTT
- | TRBJ2-5 | - | TRBV5-5 | CASSWGSQETQYF | TGTGCCAGCAGCTGGGGCAGCCAAGAGACCCAGTACTTC
few | TRBJ2-5 | TRBD1 | TRBV28 | CASSPGGTETQYF | TGTGCCAGCAGTCCAGGGGGTACCGAGACCCAGTACTTC
- | TRBJ1-4 | - | TRBV4-2 | CASSQDNRREANEKLFF | TGTGCCAGCAGCCAAGATAATAGGAGGGAGGCTAATGAAAAACTGTTTTTT